A single sample gave rise to the 7 T cell receptor beta chains below, sequenced in a study of blood T cell repertoires in COVID-19. Repertoires were generated with immunoSEQ multiplex PCR, while TCRdb's copy carries only in-frame clones and drops some. The table has under 350,000 clones, approximately 91% seen once. The sequenced sample consisted of PBMCs or T cells enriched from blood (not recorded which). Source of these receptors: a woman aged 40 to 50 who had recovered from COVID-19.

This chain uses TRBV7-3 with TRBJ2-7, with no clear D. V shed 0 bases and J shed 6 bases, with 9 bases lying between them. The CDR3 sequence is 13 residues long. Germline V gene data show CDR1 as SGHTA and CDR2 as FQGTGA. The DNA for the CDR3 is TGTGCCAGCAGCTTAACGCGCTCGTCCGAGCAGTACTTC. Translating it yields CASSLTRSSEQYF.

The chain combines TRBV7-2 with TRBJ2-1; TRBD2 matches at 7 bases. The CDR3 is made up of 13 amino acids. The germline V gene encodes CDR1 SGHTA and CDR2 FQGNSA. The J segment lost 8 bases and the V segment lost 1 base, leaving 2 bases of the junction unmatched. The CDR3 DNA reads as TGTGCCAGCAGCTTAGGGGCGGGGGATGAGCAGTTCTTC. It specifies CASSLGAGDEQFF.

The chain has TRBV5-1 and TRBJ2-7, with TRBD1 identical over 8 bases. The CDR3 length is 16 residues. Germline loops: CDR1 SGHRS, CDR2 YFSETQ. The V gene end was trimmed by 4 bases and the J gene end by 0 bases; junction bases not matched to a gene: 9. CDR3 in DNA: TGCGCCAGCAGCCCTAAGCCCAGGGGGCGCTCCTACGAGCAGTACTTC. Amino acids: CASSPKPRGRSYEQYF.

CDR3 amino acids: CASSLGAGLSGNQPQHF. The CDR3 DNA is TGTGCCAGCAGCTTAGGTGCGGGCTTGTCGGGCAATCAGCCCCAGCATTTT. J is TRBJ1-5 and V is TRBV7-9; no clear D gene. The germline V gene encodes CDR1 SEHNR and CDR2 FQNEAQ (reference sequence). V was cut by 1 base and J by 2 bases, with 15 bases left in between. The length of the CDR3 is 17 residues.

The chain combines TRBV7-2 with TRBJ2-1; no clear D. CDR3 size: 17 residues. Between the trimmed V and J ends, which lost 1 base and 0 bases, there was a span of 13 bases. Germline V gene sequence: CDR1 SGHTA, CDR2 FQGNSA. CDR3 loop: CASSLVQAQYSYNEQFF. DNA of the CDR3: TGTGCCAGCAGCTTAGTCCAGGCACAATACTCCTACAATGAGCAGTTCTTC.

The CDR3 DNA reads as TGTGCCAGCAGTGATGAGGGAATTTATGGCTACACCTTC. This encodes CASSDEGIYGYTF. The V gene is TRBV6-1, the J gene TRBJ1-2; D gene ambiguous. V gave up 3 bases and J gave up 5 bases, with 10 bases separating them. Germline V lookup: CDR1 MNHNS, CDR2 SASEGT. This CDR3 contains 13 residues.

V is TRBV14 and J is TRBJ1-2; TRBD1 matches 7 bases. Trimming at V came to 1 base and at J to 4 bases, leaving 9 bases not matched to a gene. There are 16 residues in the CDR3. Per germline, CDR1 SGHDN and CDR2 FVKESK. CDR3 loop: CASSQVARDSRYGYTF. Here the CDR3 DNA reads TGTGCCAGCAGCCAAGTAGCCCGGGACAGCCGCTATGGCTACACCTTC.